A single sample is the source of the 7 T cell receptor beta chains below, sequenced in a study of Graves' ophthalmopathy and Graves' hyperthyroidism (dated by TCRdb to the late 2010s). Sequencing relied on an Illumina HiSeq 2000. TCR beta CDR3 regions were amplified from RNA transcripts for repertoire sequencing. HTBI primers and the Qiagen OneStep RT-PCR kit were used in a first-round RT-PCR, which was followed by a second-round multiplex PCR, size selection and purification. The public reads were reprocessed in TCRdb via fastp at Q25 and MiXCR, keeping in-frame beta chains. All rows with the same CDR3 protein become a single entry with the most common DNA and genes. The sample includes approximately 700,000 distinct CDR3 sequences, with 40% observed a single time. The ten largest account for 44% of the sample. The sequencing sample was made of peripheral blood. These receptors were taken from an adult man with Graves' ophthalmopathy.

This clonotype was seen ten or more times. The rearrangement joins TRBV2 to TRBJ1-5; D is undetermined. Trimming took 4 bases from V and 7 from J, leaving 14 bases between them. In germline, CDR1 is SNHLY, CDR2 FYNNEI. CDR3 length: 14 residues. The CDR3 loop is CASSAISPLQPQHF. The CDR3 DNA reads as TGTGCCAGCAGTGCTATCAGTCCTCTGCAGCCCCAGCATTTT.

The chain uses TRBV20-1 and TRBJ2-5; tentatively, D is TRBD1 (5 bases). The germline V gene has CDR1 DFQATT and CDR2 SNEGSKA (reference sequence). The CDR3 runs 13 residues. V lost 5 bases, J lost 4 bases, and 14 bases lay in between. The CDR3: CSAPRVVRETQYF. CDR3 coding DNA: TGCAGTGCTCCCAGGGTGGTGAGAGAGACCCAGTACTTC.

The V call is TRBV29-1, the J call TRBJ1-4, with 8 bases matching TRBD1. The J segment lost 6 bases and the V segment lost 0 bases, leaving 6 bases of the junction unmatched. Looked up from germline, CDR1 is SQVTM and CDR2 is ANQGSEA. The CDR3 length is 15 residues. The CDR3 spells CSVEDLGQGDEKLFF. The CDR3 DNA reads TGCAGCGTTGAAGATCTAGGACAGGGAGATGAAAAACTGTTTTTT.

In this sample, this clonotype turned up a few times. The chain has TRBV7-9 and TRBJ1-4; 8 bases match TRBD1. The germline CDR1 and CDR2 sequences are SEHNR and FQNEAQ (reference sequence). V lost 3 bases and J lost 8; bases outside the gene matches: 5. This CDR3 spans 14 amino acids. The DNA for the CDR3 is TGTGCCAGCAGCTTGGACAGGGCGGGGGAAAAACTGTTTTTT. Its protein is CASSLDRAGEKLFF.

This sequence joins TRBV29-1 and TRBJ2-6; 7 bases are a match to TRBD1. The CDR3 is 17 amino acids. Losses at the gene ends were 3 bases for V and 3 bases for J; bases not matched to a gene: 11. The germline V gene encodes CDR1 SQVTM and CDR2 ANQGSEA. CDR3 sequence (DNA): TGCAGCGTTGATAGGGGAAGGGGGCGAGATGGGGCCAACGTCCTGACTTTC. Translated, it gives CSVDRGRGRDGANVLTF.

There are a few counts of this clonotype. J is TRBJ1-2 and V is TRBV15; tentatively, D is TRBD1 (6 bases). The germline V gene has CDR1 LNHNV and CDR2 YYDKDF (reference sequence). This CDR3 contains 13 residues. Here the CDR3 DNA reads TGTGCTAGAGCCGGGACACTTAACTATGGCTACACCTTC. Its protein is CARAGTLNYGYTF.

Details on this clonotype: At one of its ends the junction is not consistent with the germline gene, which may arise from a read error. The rearrangement links TRBV7-9 to TRBJ1-3; D unclear. Germline V gives CDR1 SEHNR, CDR2 FQNEAQ (reference sequence). The CDR3 sequence is 16 residues long. The CDR3 spells CASSRIDGGSGSTIYF. CDR3 sequence (DNA): TGTGCCAGCAGCCGAATCGACGGTGGCTCTGGAAGCACCATATATTTT.